This passage covers 10 T cell receptor beta chains from one sample sequenced in a study of OX40 agonist ivuxolimab in advanced cancers. Library generation was performed with the immunoSEQ multiplex PCR assay. The table comes from immuneACCESS by way of TCRdb, which keeps in-frame sequences with V and J called. Part of the clones is missing from these tables; in studies checked, under half for an unresolved V gene and the rest for unknown reasons. In all, the sample holds nearly 80,000 clones, and approximately 85% of those were seen once. The ten biggest clones cover over 3% of the sample. The sample in question was CD4+ or CD8+ T cells sorted from blood, obtained in a trial of the OX40 agonist ivuxolimab. The receptors stem from an adult with an advanced solid tumor such as melanoma, head and neck, liver or kidney cancer.

The V gene is TRBV4-2, the J gene TRBJ1-4; D remains unclear. Germline V gene data show CDR1 as LGHNA and CDR2 as YNFKEQ. The CDR3 covers 12 residues. Trimming stripped 0 bases from V and 8 bases from J, with 4 bases between. The CDR3 is CASSQDGEKLFF. As DNA, the CDR3 is TGTGCCAGCAGCCAAGACGGGGAAAAACTGTTTTTT.

This clone was seen just once. The CDR3 coding sequence is TGTGCCACCAGCAACCGGCTGGGGGGGACCCAGGAGCAGTACTTC. Translating gives CATSNRLGGTQEQYF. This rearrangement joins TRBV15 to TRBJ2-7, with 7 bases fitting TRBD2. V gave up 4 bases and J gave up 7 bases; unmatched junction bases: 13. The CDR3 runs 15 residues. Germline V CDR1 and CDR2: LNHNV, YYDKDF (reference sequence). The full variable domain, in which reference TRBV15 and TRBJ2-7 provide the parts outside the CDR3, is DAMVIQNPRYQVTQFGKPVTLSCSQTLNHNVMYWYQQKSSQAPKLLFHYYDKDFNNEADTPDNFQSRRPNTSFCFLDIRSPGLGDTAMYLCATSNRLGGTQEQYFGPGTRLTVT.

Of note for this clone: The same CDR3 can be traced to other DNA sequences in this sample. V gene TRBV5-1 combines with J gene TRBJ2-5; D ambiguous. This CDR3 has 13 residues. Trimming left V 0 bases short and J 2 bases short, with 5 bases between. Germline V gives CDR1 SGHRS, CDR2 YFSETQ. DNA for the CDR3: TGCGCCAGCAGCTTGGCCCCACAAGAGACCCAGTACTTC. Its translation is CASSLAPQETQYF.

This chain joins TRBV5-6 and TRBJ1-2; no reliable D call. The CDR3 is 12 amino acids. Germline CDR1 reads SGHDT; CDR2 reads YYEEEE. Between the trimmed V and J ends, which lost 2 bases and 4 bases, there was a span of 6 bases. CDR3 residues: CASSLLGYGYTF. The CDR3 DNA is TGTGCCAGCAGCTTATTGGGCTATGGCTACACCTTC.

V is TRBV30 and J is TRBJ2-5, with a tentative D call TRBD2 (6 bases). The tail of the sequence fits TRBJ2-7 better, so the J call may be wrong. This CDR3 region has 14 residues. Germline V CDR1 and CDR2: GTSNPN, SVGIG (reference sequence). CDR3 residues: CAWRGGGTSYEQYF. CDR3 sequence (DNA): TGTGCCTGGAGGGGGGGAGGCACCTCCTACGAGCAGTACTTC.

This clone was recorded once. The chain carries TRBV7-8 and TRBJ2-7; D remains ambiguous. The V end lost 4 bases, the J end lost 0 bases, and 10 bases lay between the germline ends. The CDR3 is 14 residues long. The germline V gene has CDR1 SGHVS and CDR2 FQNEAQ. In DNA form, the CDR3 reads TGTGCCAGCAGCTCCCGGTGGAGCTCCTACGAGCAGTACTTC. This translates into CASSSRWSSYEQYF.

V gene TRBV5-1 combines with J gene TRBJ1-2; 9 nucleotides line up with TRBD1. The CDR3 is made up of 14 amino acids. Germline values: CDR1 SGHRS, CDR2 YFSETQ. V was clipped by 4 bases and J by 8 bases; unmatched bases: 9. This CDR3 reads CASSLLRTGDGYTF. CDR3 in DNA: TGCGCCAGCAGCCTACTAAGGACAGGGGACGGCTACACCTTC.

With regard to this clone: Compared with germline, one end of the junction differs, possibly owing to a read error. The chain links TRBV7-7 to TRBJ2-2, with a tentative D call TRBD2 (6 bases). The CDR3 has 14 residues. Per germline, CDR1 SSHAT and CDR2 FNYEAQ (reference sequence). The CDR3 DNA sequence: TGTGCTAGCAGCTTAGAAGCGGGCACCGGGGAGCTGTTTTTT. Protein: CASSLEAGTGELFF.

The chain links TRBV27 to TRBJ1-1; 7 positions agree with TRBD1. Losses at the gene ends were 6 bases for V and 1 base for J; bases not matched to a gene: 8. The CDR3 sequence is 15 residues long. The V gene's germline CDR1 is MNHEY and CDR2 SMNVEV (reference sequence). CDR3 protein: CASRPDREANTEAFF. The CDR3 bases are TGTGCCAGCAGACCAGACAGGGAAGCGAACACTGAAGCTTTCTTT.

The V call is TRBV6-1, the J call TRBJ2-5; 9 positions match TRBD1. Unmatched junction bases numbered 5, after V lost 7 bases and J lost 5 bases. The germline V gene encodes CDR1 MNHNS and CDR2 SASEGT. The CDR3 runs to 13 residues. CDR3 loop: CASILQGAETQYF. As DNA, the CDR3 is TGTGCCAGCATCTTACAGGGGGCCGAGACCCAGTACTTC.